This paragraph covers one TCR beta chain sequence. As yet, its antigen is unknown. This sample also contains other DNA sequences that code for the same CDR3. Trimming removed 2 bases at V and 3 bases at J, with 6 bases between. This CDR3 region has 13 residues. The germline CDR1 and CDR2 sequences are SGHTA and FQGTGA. The data stem from a study of shared clonotypes between healthy human individuals. Once extracted for a subset, genomic DNA was divided evenly among several immunoSEQ plates. Assay: immunoSEQ multiplex PCR; the TCRdb copy retains only in-frame clones and omits some. Of some 2,500,000 clones listed, 93% are singletons. The study, taken as a whole, reports: The study sampled only blood, and tissue repertoires likely differ.

The sequence was collected from a man aged 18 to 35 in good health. Some clones in this sample may be carry-over from other donors' samples. The sample was naive CD4+ T cells from PBMCs. Subset given: CD45RA+ positively selected. The J gene is TRBJ2-3, the V gene TRBV7-3, with a possible D match to TRBD1 (5 bases). The CDR3 spells CASSLQGTDTQYF. In DNA form, the CDR3 reads TGTGCCAGCAGCTTACAGGGTACAGATACGCAGTATTTT.